The next 26 T cell receptor beta chains were all read from a single sample in a study of T-cell reconstitution after alpha-beta-depleted transplantation in children. As it was prepared, the TCRbeta library received unique molecular identifiers. Each CDR3 protein is one row after TCRdb ran MiXCR on the PCR reads. The table has about 490,000 distinct CDR3 sequences, 8% to 11% seen once. This specimen was PBMCs, taken before TCRalphabeta/CD19-depleted stem cell transplant. These receptors were collected from a child aged 2-9 years with inherited bone marrow failure, due to receive a stem cell transplant.

This clonotype appeared many times. This chain uses TRBV7-8 with TRBJ1-3; the D is unclear. Germline assignment: CDR1 SGHVS and CDR2 FQNEAQ. The V end lost 0 bases, the J end lost 0 bases, and 6 bases lay between the germline ends. The CDR3 totals 15 residues. The chain's CDR3 is CASSLAKGSGNTIYF. In DNA, the CDR3 is TGTGCCAGCAGCTTAGCGAAAGGCTCTGGAAACACCATATATTTT.

This clonotype was observed at least ten times. This chain connects TRBV20-1 to TRBJ2-2; 7 bases fit TRBD2. Germline CDR1 is DFQATT and CDR2 is SNEGSKA (reference sequence). The CDR3 contains 14 residues. Germline trimming cut 1 base from V and 6 bases from J; bases unmatched to any gene: 5. The CDR3 loop is CSARVAGVAGELFF. The CDR3 DNA is TGCAGTGCTAGAGTTGCGGGAGTGGCCGGGGAGCTGTTTTTT.

This clonotype has a count of ten or more. The rearrangement uses TRBV29-1 and TRBJ2-3; tentative D call: TRBD1 (6 bases). The germline V gene has CDR1 SQVTM and CDR2 ANQGSEA. The CDR3 has 11 amino acids. Trimming removed 5 bases at V and 8 bases at J, with 11 bases between. The CDR3 coding sequence is TGCAGCGTTCGGTTGGGGGCTACGCAGTATTTT. This codes for CSVRLGATQYF.

This clonotype was counted many times. The V gene is TRBV27, the J gene TRBJ1-6; TRBD1 matches at 8 bases. From germline, CDR1 is MNHEY and CDR2 SMNVEV (reference sequence). V gave up 5 bases and J gave up 8 bases; unmatched junction bases: 5. The CDR3 consists of 14 residues. The CDR3 loop reads CASSTPGGYSPLHF. The CDR3, as DNA: TGTGCCAGCAGTACCCCAGGGGGCTATTCACCCCTCCACTTT.

There are many counts of this clonotype. The genes are TRBV2 and TRBJ2-1; TRBD2 might be the D (6 bases). Per the germline V gene, CDR1 is SNHLY and CDR2 is FYNNEI. CDR3 length: 15 amino acids. Trimming shortened V by 6 bases and J by 0 bases, and 12 bases separated the two germline ends. The CDR3: CASRPSGYSYNEQFF. CDR3 nucleotide sequence: TGTGCCAGCAGACCCAGCGGGTACTCCTACAATGAGCAGTTCTTC.

This clonotype was recorded many times. The rearrangement joins TRBV27 to TRBJ2-7; 9 nucleotides line up with TRBD2. Germline lookup yields CDR1 MNHEY and CDR2 SMNVEV (reference sequence). With 4 bases clipped from V and 0 bases from J, the junction kept 4 bases outside the gene matches. The CDR3 runs to 15 residues. The CDR3 region has the DNA TGTGCCAGCAGTTCGGGACTAGCCCCCTCCTACGAGCAGTACTTC. Translation gives CASSSGLAPSYEQYF.

This clonotype has just a few counts. This chain connects TRBV20-1 to TRBJ2-7; D is possibly TRBD1 or TRBD2 (5 bases each). The CDR3 has 12 amino acids. V gave up 5 bases and J gave up 3 bases, with 11 bases separating them. CDR1 DFQATT and CDR2 SNEGSKA come from the germline V gene (reference sequence). This chain's CDR3 is CSAGDGDYEQYF. The CDR3, as DNA: TGCAGTGCTGGGGACGGTGACTACGAGCAGTACTTC.

As regards this clonotype: A much larger clonotype is one base distant, so this may be a read error. The chain links TRBV6-5 to TRBJ2-1; D is perhaps TRBD2 (10 bases). Germline V gives CDR1 MNHEY, CDR2 SVGAGI. V was trimmed by 3 bases and J by 9 bases, leaving 30 bases between them. This CDR3 spans 19 amino acids. Here the CDR3 reads CASSYGDRVFLAGDSEQFF. CDR3 nucleotide sequence: TGTGCCAGCAGTTATGGGGACAGGGTCTTCCTAGCGGGAGACAGTGAGCAGTTCTTC.

About this clonotype itself: A much larger clone sits a single nucleotide away, making a read error possible. The V call is TRBV12-3 or TRBV12-4, the J call TRBJ2-5, with D unclear. This CDR3 is 15 amino acids long. The CDR3: CASSFYLGAGEIQYF. The CDR3 DNA is TGTGCCAGCAGTTTCTACCTGGGCGCAGGAGAGATCCAGTACTTC.

There are many counts of this clonotype. The chain recombines TRBV25-1 with TRBJ2-5; D unresolved. Trimming took 1 base from V and 7 from J, leaving 13 bases between them. Germline loops: CDR1 MGHDK, CDR2 SYGVNS. The CDR3 has 14 residues. CDR3 region: CASSELKGLGTQYF. The DNA for the CDR3 is TGTGCCAGCAGTGAATTAAAAGGGTTAGGGACCCAGTACTTC.

This clonotype was seen many times. The V call is TRBV5-1, the J call TRBJ2-1, with TRBD2 matching 10 bases. This CDR3 is built from 16 residues. Germline V gene sequence: CDR1 SGHRS, CDR2 YFSETQ. V lost 0 bases, J lost 3 bases, and 3 bases stayed unmatched. The CDR3 here is CASSLGLAGFYNEQFF. The CDR3 DNA follows: TGCGCCAGCAGCTTGGGACTAGCGGGCTTCTACAATGAGCAGTTCTTC. Based on the CDR3 plus reference TRBV5-1 and TRBJ2-1, the full variable domain is KAGVTQTPRYLIKTRGQQVTLSCSPISGHRSVSWYQQTPGQGLQFLFEYFSETQRNKGNFPGRFSGRQFSNSRSEMNVSTLELGDSALYLCASSLGLAGFYNEQFFGPGTRLTVL.

This clonotype was seen more than once but under ten times. The gene calls are TRBV28 and TRBJ2-5; D not certain. The germline V gene encodes CDR1 MDHEN and CDR2 SYDVKM. Trimming shortened V by 3 bases and J by 0 bases, and 11 bases separated the two germline ends. The CDR3 length is 15 residues. The CDR3 nucleotides are TGTGCCAGCAGTTTTTGGGCGGCCCACCAAGAGACCCAGTACTTC. Amino acids: CASSFWAAHQETQYF.

At least ten counts were recorded for this clonotype. This chain uses TRBV4-3 with TRBJ2-3; D remains unclear. This CDR3 is built from 15 residues. Looked up from germline, CDR1 is LGHNA and CDR2 is YSLEER. V shed 0 bases and J shed 3 bases, with 10 bases lying between them. In nucleotides, the CDR3 is TGCGCCAGCAGCCAAGAAGGTGAAGGTACAGATACGCAGTATTTT. Protein: CASSQEGEGTDTQYF.

Many counts were recorded for this clonotype. The V gene is TRBV28, the J gene TRBJ2-5, with a weak D call TRBD1 (5 bases). This CDR3 has 14 residues. The V end lost 1 base, the J end lost 4 bases, and 10 bases lay between the germline ends. Germline V lookup: CDR1 MDHEN, CDR2 SYDVKM. Written as DNA, the CDR3 is TGTGCCAGCAGTTTATCGCGGACAAGAGAGACCCAGTACTTC. This gives the protein CASSLSRTRETQYF.

In its sample, this clonotype was seen a few times. The V call is TRBV7-9, the J call TRBJ2-1; 10 bases agree with TRBD2. The CDR3 contains 16 residues. Germline V gives CDR1 SEHNR, CDR2 FQNEAQ (reference sequence). Unmatched junction bases numbered 12, after V lost 5 bases and J lost 8 bases. The CDR3 sequence is CASSPPGGTSVHEQFF. The CDR3 DNA is TGTGCCAGCAGCCCCCCCGGCGGGACTAGCGTACATGAGCAGTTCTTC.

This clonotype was observed many times. The chain employs TRBV9 and TRBJ2-7; tentatively, D is TRBD2 (5 bases). The CDR3 totals 16 residues. The V end lost 0 bases, the J end lost 0 bases, and 13 bases lay between the germline ends. Germline V gene data show CDR1 as SGDLS and CDR2 as YYNGEE. This CDR3 is CASSVDGSAFSYEQYF. For the CDR3, the DNA is TGTGCCAGCAGCGTAGATGGTAGCGCTTTCTCCTACGAGCAGTACTTC.

The chain has TRBV7-9 and TRBJ2-3; no clear D gene. The CDR3 is made up of 15 amino acids. Trimming stripped 0 bases from V and 2 bases from J, with 9 bases between. Germline lookup yields CDR1 SEHNR and CDR2 FQNEAQ (reference sequence). The CDR3 nucleotides are TGTGCCAGCAGCTTAGCCGGGTCTAACACAGATACGCAGTATTTT. This translates into CASSLAGSNTDTQYF.

In the case of this clonotype: Since a much larger clone is just one base distant, this may be a read error. This chain links TRBV4-3 with TRBJ1-4; no clear D. Germline CDR1 LGHNA, CDR2 YSLEER. CDR3 size: 15 residues. Trimming cost V 0 bases and J 8 bases, with 13 bases left between them. The CDR3 sequence is CASSQETREGEKLFF. CDR3 bases: TGCGCCAGCAGCCAAGAAACACGGGAGGGAGAAAAACTGTTTTTT.

As to this clonotype: Compared with germline, one end of the junction differs, possibly owing to a read error. J is TRBJ2-1 and V is TRBV6-5, with D maybe TRBD1 (5 bases). The CDR3 length is 12 residues. Germline V gene sequence: CDR1 MNHEY, CDR2 SVGAGI. CDR3: CTSTGTYNEQFF. CDR3 DNA: TGTACCAGCACAGGTACCTACAATGAGCAGTTCTTC.

This clonotype was seen at least ten times. The chain carries TRBV28 and TRBJ2-6, with D tentatively TRBD2 (5 bases). This CDR3 contains 17 residues. Germline-derived CDR1 and CDR2 are MDHEN and SYDVKM. Trimming shortened V by 1 base and J by 0 bases, and 10 bases separated the two germline ends. CDR3 bases: TGTGCCAGCAGTTTATTATCCGGGATCTCTGGGGCCAACGTCCTGACTTTC. As protein: CASSLLSGISGANVLTF.

At least ten counts were recorded for this clonotype. The chain employs TRBV9 and TRBJ2-3; 11 bases match TRBD2. Germline V gene lookup returns CDR1 SGDLS and CDR2 YYNGEE. J gave up 2 bases and V 3 bases, and 5 bases lay outside the gene matches. CDR3 length equals 16 residues. CDR3 coding DNA: TGTGCCAGCAGCGCCGGGACTAGCGGTTACACAGATACGCAGTATTTT. As protein: CASSAGTSGYTDTQYF.

This clonotype was detected ten times or more. The rearrangement uses TRBV5-1 and TRBJ2-1; tentatively, D is TRBD1 or TRBD2 (6 bases each). The CDR3 spans 15 residues. V lost 0 bases and J lost 4, with 11 bases in between. Germline CDR1 SGHRS, CDR2 YFSETQ. CDR3 sequence (DNA): TGCGCCAGCAGCTTGGAGGCGGGACAATACAATGAGCAGTTCTTC. It codes for CASSLEAGQYNEQFF.

This clonotype occurred many times. The chain carries TRBV5-1 and TRBJ1-2; TRBD1 aligns across 10 bases. This CDR3 region has 13 residues. The germline gives CDR1 SGHRS, CDR2 YFSETQ. J gave up 8 bases and V 4 bases, and 5 bases lay outside the gene matches. The CDR3 loop is CASSPGTGEGYTF. The CDR3 DNA follows: TGCGCCAGCAGCCCAGGGACAGGGGAAGGCTACACCTTC.

This clonotype was counted at least ten times. The chain recombines TRBV4-3 with TRBJ2-3; D is ambiguous. V lost 3 bases, J lost 3 bases, and 10 bases lay in between. CDR1 is LGHNA and CDR2 is YSLEER in the germline V gene. The CDR3 sequence is 14 residues long. The CDR3 DNA is TGCGCCAGCAGCCAGGTACCGAGAACAGATACGCAGTATTTT. It is translated as CASSQVPRTDTQYF.

This clonotype was detected ten times or more. The chain recombines TRBV5-6 with TRBJ2-2; the match to TRBD1 covers 7 bases. CDR3 length: 15 residues. V lost 7 bases and J lost 5; bases outside the gene matches: 11. Germline CDR1 reads SGHDT; CDR2 reads YYEEEE. In DNA, the CDR3 is TGTGCCAGCCAGCCAGTAGGGGGCCCGACCGGGGAGCTGTTTTTT. As protein: CASQPVGGPTGELFF.

Ten or more counts support this clonotype. The chain links TRBV15 to TRBJ2-5; TRBD2 matches at 13 bases. The CDR3 runs to 17 residues. V lost 5 bases, J lost 2 bases, and 8 bases stayed unmatched. Germline values: CDR1 LNHNV, CDR2 YYDKDF (reference sequence). The CDR3 DNA reads as TGTGCCACCAGCGGCAGGGGACTAGCGGGACGACAAGAGACCCAGTACTTC. This translates into CATSGRGLAGRQETQYF.